The rows below give T cell receptor beta chains drawn from one sample of a study of T cell changes during pregnancy in multiple sclerosis. Produced via immunoSEQ multiplex PCR; TCRdb's table is partial and in-frame only. The sample records fewer than 85,000 clones, approximately 94% being singletons. The sample here was peripheral blood, taken in the third trimester of pregnancy. The receptors come from a female donor with multiple sclerosis, enrolled in a pregnancy study. The CDR3 runs from the conserved cysteine through the conserved F or W. The D gene is left open where the match is weak. Only some rows state a clone size, as once, few, many or a class for expanded clones.

v_call: TRBV5-1; clone_size: .; j_call: TRBJ1-1; d_call: TRBD1; cdr3_aa: CASSSQTGLGTEAFF; cdr3_nt: TGCGCCAGCAGCTCGCAGACAGGGTTGGGAACTGAAGCTTTCTTT
v_call: TRBV13; clone_size: .; j_call: TRBJ1-5; d_call: TRBD1; cdr3_aa: CASSSGQGAQPQHF; cdr3_nt: TGTGCCAGCAGCTCGGGACAGGGAGCTCAGCCCCAGCATTTT
v_call: TRBV9; clone_size: .; j_call: TRBJ2-7; d_call: .; cdr3_aa: CASSVGGSPYEQYF; cdr3_nt: TGTGCCAGCAGCGTAGGAGGCAGCCCCTACGAGCAGTACTTC
v_call: TRBV6-5; clone_size: .; j_call: TRBJ1-1; d_call: .; cdr3_aa: CATAGNTEAFF; cdr3_nt: TGTGCCACCGCAGGGAACACTGAAGCTTTCTTT
v_call: TRBV5-1; clone_size: once; j_call: TRBJ1-2; d_call: .; cdr3_aa: CASSPTKESGYTF; cdr3_nt: TGCGCCAGCAGCCCGACTAAAGAATCTGGCTACACCTTC
v_call: TRBV15; clone_size: .; j_call: TRBJ2-1; d_call: .; cdr3_aa: CATSRERRSPGGNEQFF; cdr3_nt: TGTGCCACCAGCAGAGAACGTCGGTCACCAGGCGGGAATGAGCAGTTCTTC
v_call: TRBV6-1; clone_size: .; j_call: TRBJ2-2; d_call: .; cdr3_aa: CASINRDGTGELFF; cdr3_nt: TGTGCCAGCATTAACAGGGACGGCACCGGGGAGCTGTTTTTT
v_call: TRBV10-2; clone_size: .; j_call: TRBJ1-2; d_call: TRBD1; cdr3_aa: CASSLDRDYGYTF; cdr3_nt: TGCGCCAGCTCACTAGACAGGGACTATGGCTACACCTTC
v_call: TRBV6-5; clone_size: .; j_call: TRBJ2-5; d_call: .; cdr3_aa: CASSYFRGDQETQYF; cdr3_nt: TGTGCCAGCAGTTACTTCAGGGGTGACCAAGAGACCCAGTACTTC
v_call: TRBV6-6; clone_size: .; j_call: TRBJ2-3; d_call: TRBD2; cdr3_aa: CASRRGGSTDTQYF; cdr3_nt: TGTGCCAGCAGACGCGGGGGTAGCACAGATACGCAGTATTTT
v_call: TRBV5-5; clone_size: .; j_call: TRBJ2-7; d_call: TRBD2; cdr3_aa: CASRSGGYPGQYF; cdr3_nt: TGTGCCAGCCGTAGCGGGGGGTATCCTGGGCAGTACTTC
v_call: TRBV6-6; clone_size: .; j_call: TRBJ1-2; d_call: .; cdr3_aa: CASRGGGNYGYTF; cdr3_nt: TGTGCCAGCCGTGGGGGGGGGAACTATGGCTACACCTTC
v_call: TRBV11-2; clone_size: .; j_call: TRBJ1-6; d_call: TRBD1; cdr3_aa: CASSLDPTGGFSPLHF; cdr3_nt: TGTGCCAGCAGCTTAGACCCTACAGGGGGTTTTTCACCCCTCCACTTT
v_call: TRBV4-1; clone_size: .; j_call: TRBJ1-2; d_call: .; cdr3_aa: CASSQEGGVGESGYTF; cdr3_nt: TGCGCCAGCAGCCAGGAGGGGGGGGTCGGTGAAAGTGGCTACACCTTC
v_call: TRBV5-1; clone_size: .; j_call: TRBJ1-2; d_call: TRBD1; cdr3_aa: CASSYLTGGDYGYTF; cdr3_nt: TGCGCCAGCAGCTACCTGACAGGGGGCGACTATGGCTACACCTTC
v_call: TRBV19; clone_size: .; j_call: TRBJ2-2; d_call: TRBD2; cdr3_aa: CASRSLAGGRHGELFF; cdr3_nt: TGTGCCAGTAGGTCGCTGGCGGGGGGGCGTCACGGGGAGCTGTTTTTT
v_call: TRBV2; clone_size: .; j_call: TRBJ1-3; d_call: .; cdr3_aa: CASRQGSSGNTIYF; cdr3_nt: TGTGCCAGCAGGCAGGGGAGCTCTGGAAACACCATATATTTT
v_call: TRBV13; clone_size: .; j_call: TRBJ2-1; d_call: .; cdr3_aa: CASSLGESSSYNEQFF; cdr3_nt: TGTGCCAGCAGCTTAGGGGAGTCTAGCTCCTACAATGAGCAGTTCTTC
v_call: TRBV11-2; clone_size: .; j_call: TRBJ2-3; d_call: TRBD2; cdr3_aa: CASSLFGGSSPDTQYF; cdr3_nt: TGTGCCAGCAGCTTATTCGGGGGGTCTTCCCCGGATACGCAGTATTTT
v_call: TRBV27; clone_size: .; j_call: TRBJ2-5; d_call: TRBD1; cdr3_aa: CASSLTGDGETQYF; cdr3_nt: TGTGCCAGCAGTTTGACAGGGGATGGAGAGACCCAGTACTTC
v_call: TRBV18; clone_size: .; j_call: TRBJ1-1; d_call: .; cdr3_aa: CASSASLANTEAFF; cdr3_nt: TGTGCCAGCTCAGCCAGTCTAGCGAACACTGAAGCTTTCTTT
v_call: TRBV19; clone_size: .; j_call: TRBJ2-3; d_call: .; cdr3_aa: CASSRPPPNRVWLPDTQYF; cdr3_nt: TGTGCCAGTAGCCGTCCACCCCCCAACAGGGTTTGGCTACCAGATACGCAGTATTTT
v_call: TRBV5-1; clone_size: .; j_call: TRBJ2-1; d_call: TRBD1; cdr3_aa: CASSLDFPGQYNEQFF; cdr3_nt: TGCGCCAGCAGCTTGGATTTTCCGGGACAGTATAATGAGCAGTTCTTC
v_call: TRBV18; clone_size: .; j_call: TRBJ2-1; d_call: .; cdr3_aa: CASSPSGAAVTHEQFF; cdr3_nt: TGTGCCAGCTCACCCTCCGGAGCGGCGGTTACTCATGAGCAGTTCTTC
v_call: TRBV7-9; clone_size: .; j_call: TRBJ1-2; d_call: .; cdr3_aa: CASSLGGGLYGYTF; cdr3_nt: TGTGCCAGCAGCTTAGGGGGGGGGCTGTATGGCTACACCTTC